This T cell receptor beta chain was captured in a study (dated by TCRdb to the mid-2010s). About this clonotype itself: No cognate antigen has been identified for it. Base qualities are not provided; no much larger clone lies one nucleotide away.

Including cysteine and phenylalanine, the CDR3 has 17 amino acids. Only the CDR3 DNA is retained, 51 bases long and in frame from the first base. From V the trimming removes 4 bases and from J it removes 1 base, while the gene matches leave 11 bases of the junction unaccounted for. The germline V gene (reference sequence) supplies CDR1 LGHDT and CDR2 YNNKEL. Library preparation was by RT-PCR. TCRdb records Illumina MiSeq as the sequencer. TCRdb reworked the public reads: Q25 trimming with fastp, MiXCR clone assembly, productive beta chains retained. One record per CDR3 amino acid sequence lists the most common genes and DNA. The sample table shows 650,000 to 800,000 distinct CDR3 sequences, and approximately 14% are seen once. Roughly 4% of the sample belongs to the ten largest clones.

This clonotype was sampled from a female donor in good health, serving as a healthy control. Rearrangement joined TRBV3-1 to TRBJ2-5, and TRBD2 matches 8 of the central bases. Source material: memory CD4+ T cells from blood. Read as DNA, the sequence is TGTGCCAGCAGCCCGAAAATCAAACGGGAGGGCCAAGAGACCCAGTACTTC. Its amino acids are CASSPKIKREGQETQYF.